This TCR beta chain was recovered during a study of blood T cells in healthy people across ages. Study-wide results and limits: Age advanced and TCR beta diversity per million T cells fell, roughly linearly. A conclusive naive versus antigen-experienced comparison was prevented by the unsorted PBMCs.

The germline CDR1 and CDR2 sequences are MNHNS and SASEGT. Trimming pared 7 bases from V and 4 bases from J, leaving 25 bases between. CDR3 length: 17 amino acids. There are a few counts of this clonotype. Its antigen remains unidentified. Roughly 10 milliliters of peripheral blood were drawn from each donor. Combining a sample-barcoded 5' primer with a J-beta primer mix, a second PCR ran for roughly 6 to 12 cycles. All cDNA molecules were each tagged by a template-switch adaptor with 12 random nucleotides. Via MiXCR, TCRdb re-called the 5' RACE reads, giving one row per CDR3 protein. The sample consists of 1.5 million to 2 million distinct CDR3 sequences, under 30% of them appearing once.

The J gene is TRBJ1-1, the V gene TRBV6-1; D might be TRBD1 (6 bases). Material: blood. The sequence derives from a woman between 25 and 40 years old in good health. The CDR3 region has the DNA TGTGCCAGCACCCGAGGTGGGGGCTCGATGATGGGCACTGAAGCTTTCTTT. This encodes CASTRGGGSMMGTEAFF.